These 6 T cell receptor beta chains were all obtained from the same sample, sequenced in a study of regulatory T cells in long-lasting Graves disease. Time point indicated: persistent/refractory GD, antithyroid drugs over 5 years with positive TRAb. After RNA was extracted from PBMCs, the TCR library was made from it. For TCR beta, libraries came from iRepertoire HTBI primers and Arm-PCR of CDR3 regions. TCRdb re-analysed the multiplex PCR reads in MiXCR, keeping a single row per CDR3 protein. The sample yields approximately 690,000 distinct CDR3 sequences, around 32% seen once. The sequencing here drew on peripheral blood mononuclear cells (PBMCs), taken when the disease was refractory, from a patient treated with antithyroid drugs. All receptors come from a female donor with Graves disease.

The CDR3 spells CASSYSSFGRNTGELFF. CDR3 in DNA: TGTGCCAGCAGTTACTCGAGTTTCGGGAGGAACACCGGGGAGCTGTTTTTT. The rearrangement uses TRBV6-5 and TRBJ2-2; D might be TRBD2 (6 bases). The CDR3 sequence is 17 residues long. Per the germline V gene, CDR1 is MNHEY and CDR2 is SVGAGI. V was trimmed by 0 bases and J by 1 base, leaving 12 bases between them.

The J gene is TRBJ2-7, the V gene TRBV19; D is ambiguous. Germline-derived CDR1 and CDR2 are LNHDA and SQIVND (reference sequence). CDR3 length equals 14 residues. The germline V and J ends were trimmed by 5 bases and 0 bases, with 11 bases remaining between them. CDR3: CASSFATGSYEQYF. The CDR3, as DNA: TGTGCCAGTAGTTTCGCGACCGGCTCCTACGAGCAGTACTTC.

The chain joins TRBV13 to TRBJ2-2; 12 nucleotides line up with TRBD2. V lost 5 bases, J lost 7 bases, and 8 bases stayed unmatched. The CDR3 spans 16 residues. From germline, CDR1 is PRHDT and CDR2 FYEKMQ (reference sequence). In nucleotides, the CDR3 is TGTGCCAGCAGCCCTAGCGGGAGGGCCCTCCACGGGGAGCTGTTTTTT. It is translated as CASSPSGRALHGELFF.

This CDR3 is CSARSSLAGVDTQYF. CDR3 bases: TGCAGTGCTAGAAGTAGTCTAGCGGGAGTAGATACGCAGTATTTT. The chain is built from TRBV20-1 and TRBJ2-3; TRBD2 matches at 10 bases. V dropped 2 bases and J dropped 5; count of bases not matched to a gene: 7. The CDR3 spans 15 residues. The germline CDR1 and CDR2 sequences are DFQATT and SNEGSKA (reference sequence).

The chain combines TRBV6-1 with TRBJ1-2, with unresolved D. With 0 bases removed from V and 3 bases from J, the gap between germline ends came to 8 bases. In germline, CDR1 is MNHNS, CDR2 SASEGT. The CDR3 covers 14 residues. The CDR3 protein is CASSEAPSDYGYTF. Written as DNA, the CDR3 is TGTGCCAGCAGTGAAGCGCCTTCAGACTATGGCTACACCTTC.

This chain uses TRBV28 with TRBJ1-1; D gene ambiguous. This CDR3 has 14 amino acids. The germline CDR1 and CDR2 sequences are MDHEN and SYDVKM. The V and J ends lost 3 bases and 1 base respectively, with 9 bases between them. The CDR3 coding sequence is TGTGCCAGCAGTTTCCTGTCGGGGAACACTGAAGCTTTCTTT. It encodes CASSFLSGNTEAFF.